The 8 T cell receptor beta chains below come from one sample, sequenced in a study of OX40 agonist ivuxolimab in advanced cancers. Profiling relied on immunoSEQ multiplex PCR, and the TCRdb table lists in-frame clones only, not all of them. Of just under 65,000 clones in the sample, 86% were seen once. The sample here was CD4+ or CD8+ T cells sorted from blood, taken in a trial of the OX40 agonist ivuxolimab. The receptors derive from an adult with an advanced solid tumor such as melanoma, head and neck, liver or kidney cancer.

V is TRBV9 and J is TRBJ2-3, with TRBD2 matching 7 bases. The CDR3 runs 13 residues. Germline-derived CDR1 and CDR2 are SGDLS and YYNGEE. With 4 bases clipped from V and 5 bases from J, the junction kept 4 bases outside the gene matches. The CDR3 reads CASSRPGGDTQYF. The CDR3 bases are TGTGCCAGCAGCCGTCCGGGGGGAGATACGCAGTATTTT.

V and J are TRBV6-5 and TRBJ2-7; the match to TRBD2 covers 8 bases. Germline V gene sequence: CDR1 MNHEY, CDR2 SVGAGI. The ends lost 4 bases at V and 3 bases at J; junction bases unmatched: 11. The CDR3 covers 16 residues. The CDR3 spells CASSSGGASGLYEQYF. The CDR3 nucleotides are TGTGCCAGCAGTTCCGGGGGGGCTAGCGGTCTCTACGAGCAGTACTTC.

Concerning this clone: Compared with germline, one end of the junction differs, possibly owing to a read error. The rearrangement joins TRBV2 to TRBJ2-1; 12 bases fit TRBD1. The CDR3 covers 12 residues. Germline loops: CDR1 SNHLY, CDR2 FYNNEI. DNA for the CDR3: TGTGCCAGCAGTGCGAGGGACAGGGGGCAAGTCTTC. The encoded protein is CASSARDRGQVF.

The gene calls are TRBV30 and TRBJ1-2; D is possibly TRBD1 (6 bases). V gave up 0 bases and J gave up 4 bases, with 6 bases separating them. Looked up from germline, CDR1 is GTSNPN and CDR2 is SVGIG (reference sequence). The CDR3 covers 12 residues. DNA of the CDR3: TGTGCCTGGAGTGTACAGGGCTATGGCTACACCTTC. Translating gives CAWSVQGYGYTF.

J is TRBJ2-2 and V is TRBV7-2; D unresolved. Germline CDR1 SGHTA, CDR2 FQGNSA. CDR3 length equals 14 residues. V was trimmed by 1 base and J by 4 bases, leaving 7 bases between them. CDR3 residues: CASSLGAGTGELFF. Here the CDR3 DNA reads TGTGCCAGCAGCTTAGGAGCCGGCACCGGGGAGCTGTTTTTT. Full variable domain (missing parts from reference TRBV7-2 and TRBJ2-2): GAGVSQSPSNKVTEKGKDVELRCDPISGHTALYWYRQSLGQGLEFLIYFQGNSAPDKSGLPSDRFSAERTGGSVSTLTIQRTQQEDSAVYLCASSLGAGTGELFFGEGSRLTVL.

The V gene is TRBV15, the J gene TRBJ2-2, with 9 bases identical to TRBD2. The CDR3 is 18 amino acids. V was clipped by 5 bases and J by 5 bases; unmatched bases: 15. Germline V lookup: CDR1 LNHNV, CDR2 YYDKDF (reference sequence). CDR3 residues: CATSPQASGAQGTGELFF. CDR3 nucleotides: TGTGCCACCAGCCCCCAGGCTAGCGGGGCCCAAGGTACCGGGGAGCTGTTTTTT.

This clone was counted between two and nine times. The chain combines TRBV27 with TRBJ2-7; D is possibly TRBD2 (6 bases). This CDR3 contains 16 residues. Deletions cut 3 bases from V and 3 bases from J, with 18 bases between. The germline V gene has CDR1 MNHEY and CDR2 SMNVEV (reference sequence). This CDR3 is CASSFYQTLGGYEQYF. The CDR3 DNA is TGTGCCAGCAGTTTTTACCAAACCCTCGGGGGCTACGAGCAGTACTTC.

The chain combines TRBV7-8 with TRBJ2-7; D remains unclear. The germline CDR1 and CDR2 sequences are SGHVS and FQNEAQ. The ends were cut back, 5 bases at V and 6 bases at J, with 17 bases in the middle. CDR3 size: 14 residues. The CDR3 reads CASSQAQPISEQYF. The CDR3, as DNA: TGTGCCAGCAGCCAGGCCCAGCCGATCTCCGAGCAGTACTTC.